The rows below give T cell receptor beta chains drawn from one sample of a study of T cell responses to AZD1222 COVID-19 vaccine. This table comes from immunoSEQ multiplex PCR, and its TCRdb copy is limited to in-frame clones, with some not included. The table lists 100,000 to 120,000 clones, roughly 90% of them singletons. The material sequenced was peripheral blood, taken 28 days after the second AZD1222 dose. The receptor source for this set is an adult who received the AZD1222 COVID-19 vaccine. The CDR3 runs from the conserved cysteine through the conserved F or W. Each record gives: V gene, J gene, D gene, CDR3 protein, CDR3 DNA. A D gene is named only where the DNA matches it firmly.

>TRBV10-3|TRBJ2-2|TRBD1
CAIRSGTGSTGELFF
TGTGCCATCAGATCCGGGACAGGGAGCACCGGGGAGCTGTTTTTT
>TRBV6-1|TRBJ2-1|-
CASSEGGFDREQFF
TGTGCCAGCAGTGAAGGAGGGTTCGACCGGGAGCAGTTCTTC
>TRBV6-1|TRBJ2-6|-
CASSEVQLPWGRPSPGANVLTF
TGTGCCAGCAGTGAAGTACAGCTACCTTGGGGTCGCCCAAGTCCTGGGGCCAACGTCCTGACTTTC
>TRBV25-1|TRBJ1-4|-
CASSDSQRRGWDEKLFF
TGTGCCAGCAGTGATTCCCAACGCCGGGGATGGGATGAAAAACTGTTTTTT
>TRBV5-1|TRBJ1-6|TRBD1
CASSPGQGDSPLHF
TGCGCCAGCAGCCCTGGACAGGGAGATTCACCCCTCCACTTT
>TRBV19|TRBJ1-2|-
CASSPRGGEYGYTF
TGTGCCAGTAGTCCCCGTGGAGGAGAGTATGGCTACACCTTC
>TRBV5-6|TRBJ1-5|TRBD1
CASSRPGTGKNSNQPQHF
TGTGCCAGCAGCCGCCCCGGGACAGGGAAAAATAGCAATCAGCCCCAGCATTTT
>TRBV3-1/TRBV3-2|TRBJ1-2|TRBD1
CASSHTDRWDGYTF
TGTGCCAGCAGCCACACGGACAGGTGGGATGGCTACACCTTC
>TRBV4-3|TRBJ2-5|TRBD2
CASSQGLIASGEETQYF
TGCGCCAGCAGCCAAGGGTTAATAGCTAGCGGGGAAGAGACCCAGTACTTC
>TRBV7-2|TRBJ2-5|-
CASSFAPGRGETQYF
TGTGCCAGCAGCTTCGCCCCAGGTCGTGGGGAGACCCAGTACTTC
>TRBV4-1|TRBJ2-1|-
CASSQTELSNEQFF
TGCGCCAGCAGCCAAACTGAGCTCAGCAATGAGCAGTTCTTC